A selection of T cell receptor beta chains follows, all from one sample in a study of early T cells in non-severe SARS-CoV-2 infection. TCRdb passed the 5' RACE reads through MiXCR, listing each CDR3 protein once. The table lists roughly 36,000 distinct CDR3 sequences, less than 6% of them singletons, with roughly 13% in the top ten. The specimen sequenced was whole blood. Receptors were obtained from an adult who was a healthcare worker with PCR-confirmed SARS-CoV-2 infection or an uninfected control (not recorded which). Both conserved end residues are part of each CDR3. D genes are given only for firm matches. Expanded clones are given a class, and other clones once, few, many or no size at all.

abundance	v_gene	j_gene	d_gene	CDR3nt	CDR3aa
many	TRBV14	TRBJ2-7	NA	TGTGCCAGCAGCCAAGATGCATTCCCGTACGAGCAGTACTTC	CASSQDAFPYEQYF
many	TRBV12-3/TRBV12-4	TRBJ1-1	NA	TGTGCCAGCACCCCACAGACGAACACTGAAGCTTTCTTT	CASTPQTNTEAFF
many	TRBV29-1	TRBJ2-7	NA	TGCAGCGTTGGTGGGGCCTTAGGTTCCTACGAGCAGTACTTC	CSVGGALGSYEQYF
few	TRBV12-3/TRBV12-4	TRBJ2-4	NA	TGTGCCAGCAGCGCGGACAGTTTAGCCAAAAACATTCAGTACTTC	CASSADSLAKNIQYF
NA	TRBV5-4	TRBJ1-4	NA	TGTGCCAGCAGCTTGGGGCCGACTAATGAAAAACTGTTTTTT	CASSLGPTNEKLFF
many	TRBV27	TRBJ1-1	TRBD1	TGTGCCAGCAGTATCGCCGGGACAGTCCTTGAAGCTTTCTTT	CASSIAGTVLEAFF
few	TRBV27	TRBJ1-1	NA	TGTGCCAGCAGTACCGAGGCCGGGAGGGCTGAAGCTTTCTTT	CASSTEAGRAEAFF
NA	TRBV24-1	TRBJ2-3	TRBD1	TGTGCCACCAGTGAAACAGGGGGCCAGGATACGCAGTATTTT	CATSETGGQDTQYF
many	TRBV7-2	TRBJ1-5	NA	TGTGCCAGCAGCTTAATGGCGGGGGGCAAGGAGCCCCAGCATTTT	CASSLMAGGKEPQHF
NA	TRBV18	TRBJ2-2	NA	TGTGCCAGCTCACCACTTACCCCCGGGGAGCTGTTTTTT	CASSPLTPGELFF
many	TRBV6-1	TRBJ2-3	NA	TGTGCCAGCAATAAACTAGCTGATACGCAGTATTTT	CASNKLADTQYF
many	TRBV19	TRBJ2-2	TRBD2	TGTGCCAGTACCTGGGGACTAGGCACCGGGGAGCTGTTTTTT	CASTWGLGTGELFF
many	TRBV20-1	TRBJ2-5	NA	TGCAGTGCTCTGGATACTGTCGGAAAGACCCAGTACTTC	CSALDTVGKTQYF
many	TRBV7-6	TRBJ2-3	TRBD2	TGTGCCAGCAGCTTAGCGCGTATTGCGGGGGGCCAGCAGTATTTT	CASSLARIAGGQQYF
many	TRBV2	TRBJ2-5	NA	TGTGCCAGCAGTGAATGGAATAGGATCCAAGAGACCCAGTACTTC	CASSEWNRIQETQYF
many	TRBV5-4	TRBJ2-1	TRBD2	TGTGCCAGCAGCTTACTAGCGGGGGGTCCAAATGAGCAGTTCTTC	CASSLLAGGPNEQFF
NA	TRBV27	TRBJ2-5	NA	TGTGCCAGCAGTCTAGGACCTGGAGAGACCCAGTACTTC	CASSLGPGETQYF
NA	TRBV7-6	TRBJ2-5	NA	TGTGCCAGCAGCTTATCGAGCATACTCCAAGAGACCCAGTACTTC	CASSLSSILQETQYF
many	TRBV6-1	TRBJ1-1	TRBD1	TGTGCCAGCAGCCTCCGACAGGGTGGGATTGTGAACACTGAAGCTTTCTTT	CASSLRQGGIVNTEAFF
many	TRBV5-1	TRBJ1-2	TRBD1	TGCGCCAGCAGCCGGGCCGGGACAGAATATGGCTACACCTTC	CASSRAGTEYGYTF
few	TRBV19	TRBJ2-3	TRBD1	TGTGCCGGCAAAAGGGCAGGGGGCAGAGATACGCAGTATTTT	CAGKRAGGRDTQYF
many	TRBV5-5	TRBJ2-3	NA	TGTGCCAGCACCGGGACAACCACAGATACGCAGTATTTT	CASTGTTTDTQYF
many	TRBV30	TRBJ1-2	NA	TGTGCCTGGAGGAAGGCGGCGGCCTATGGCTACACCTTC	CAWRKAAAYGYTF
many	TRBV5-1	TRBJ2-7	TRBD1	TGCGCCAGCAGCTTGGGGGGACAGGGTGTCTACGAGCAGTACTTC	CASSLGGQGVYEQYF
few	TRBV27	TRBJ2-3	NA	TGTGCCAGCAGTTTATATACTAGCTCAGATACGCAGTATTTT	CASSLYTSSDTQYF
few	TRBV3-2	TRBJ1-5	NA	TGTGCCAGCAGCCAAGGGGGGGCGAGCCGGCAGCCCCAGCATTTT	CASSQGGASRQPQHF
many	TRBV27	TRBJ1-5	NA	TGTGCCAGCAGGGTAAATAGCAATCAGCCCCAGCATTTT	CASRVNSNQPQHF
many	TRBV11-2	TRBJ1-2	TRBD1	TGTGCCAGCAGCCACGCAGGGACAGGGGGCGGCTACACCTTC	CASSHAGTGGGYTF
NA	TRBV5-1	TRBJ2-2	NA	TGCGCCAGCAGCTTGGGAGGCACCGGGGAGCTGTTTTTT	CASSLGGTGELFF
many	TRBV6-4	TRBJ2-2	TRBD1	TGTGCCAGCAAGGACAGGGATACCGGGGAGCTGTTTTTT	CASKDRDTGELFF
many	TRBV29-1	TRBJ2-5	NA	TGCAGCGTTGTGGGAGCCAGAGGGGAGACCCAGTACTTC	CSVVGARGETQYF